The 7 T cell receptor beta chains below were found in one sample sequenced in a study of neurological immune-mediated disorders. Using its own MiXCR run on the 5' RACE reads, TCRdb lists one record per CDR3 protein. The sample lists 50,000 to 70,000 distinct CDR3 sequences; approximately 11% were seen once. Described time point: longitudinal time-point 1 (baseline). What was sequenced was PBMCs. The receptors originated from a male donor with HTLV-1-associated myelopathy (HAM/TSP).

Ten or more counts support this clonotype. The chain recombines TRBV12-3 or TRBV12-4 with TRBJ2-2, with TRBD2 matching over 7 bases. The junction had 5 bases not matched to a gene; V was cut back by 3 bases and J by 4 bases. The CDR3 is 15 residues long. The CDR3 protein is CASSFSSGGTGELFF. The CDR3 DNA follows: TGTGCCAGCAGTTTCTCTAGCGGTGGCACCGGGGAGCTGTTTTTT.

The sample holds many counts of this clonotype. J is TRBJ2-1 and V is TRBV5-6; a possible D gene is TRBD1 (6 bases). V lost 3 bases, J lost 1 base, and 11 bases lay in between. The CDR3 totals 15 residues. Per germline, CDR1 SGHDT and CDR2 YYEEEE. The CDR3 sequence is CASSSYRVSYNEQFF. The DNA for the CDR3 is TGTGCCAGCAGCTCCTACAGGGTTTCCTACAATGAGCAGTTCTTC.

This clonotype has a count of ten or more. The gene calls are TRBV7-2 and TRBJ2-3; no clear D gene. Germline V gives CDR1 SGHTA, CDR2 FQGNSA. The CDR3 is 15 residues long. Trimming shortened V by 2 bases and J by 1 base, and 10 bases separated the two germline ends. In nucleotides, the CDR3 is TGTGCCAGCAGCTTAAACGGGCACGGCACAGATACGCAGTATTTT. The encoded protein is CASSLNGHGTDTQYF.

This clonotype was counted ten times or more. The chain has TRBV12-3 or TRBV12-4 and TRBJ1-1; 7 nucleotides match TRBD1. This CDR3 is 14 amino acids long. V lost 5 bases to trimming and J lost 0 bases; unmatched junction nucleotides: 3. CDR3 residues: CASSPGTVNTEAFF. DNA of the CDR3: TGTGCCAGCAGTCCCGGGACAGTGAACACTGAAGCTTTCTTT.

Many counts were recorded for this clonotype. This chain connects TRBV18 to TRBJ2-7; 9 bases fit TRBD1. Germline trimming cut 3 bases from V and 3 bases from J; bases unmatched to any gene: 3. The CDR3 spans 14 residues. The germline V gene encodes CDR1 KGHSH and CDR2 LQKENI. CDR3 amino acids: CASSPWTGDYEQYF. As DNA, the CDR3 is TGTGCCAGCTCACCTTGGACAGGGGACTACGAGCAGTACTTC.

This clonotype was observed many times. The chain links TRBV7-9 to TRBJ2-1, with 7 bases identical to TRBD1. The junction had 5 bases not matched to a gene; V was cut back by 5 bases and J by 10 bases. Germline V gene sequence: CDR1 SEHNR, CDR2 FQNEAQ (reference sequence). The CDR3 loop spans 12 amino acids. DNA of the CDR3: TGTGCCAGCAGCAGGGGGCTAGGAGAGCAGTTCTTC. It encodes CASSRGLGEQFF.

This clonotype was found a few times. CDR3 in amino acids: CASSPLTANTGELFF. In DNA, the CDR3 is TGCGCCAGCAGCCCCTTAACAGCGAACACCGGGGAGCTGTTTTTT. The chain uses TRBV4-1 and TRBJ2-2; D call uncertain. V was trimmed by 4 bases and J by 0 bases, leaving 9 bases between them. Germline V lookup: CDR1 MGHRA, CDR2 YSYEKL. This CDR3 is 15 amino acids long.